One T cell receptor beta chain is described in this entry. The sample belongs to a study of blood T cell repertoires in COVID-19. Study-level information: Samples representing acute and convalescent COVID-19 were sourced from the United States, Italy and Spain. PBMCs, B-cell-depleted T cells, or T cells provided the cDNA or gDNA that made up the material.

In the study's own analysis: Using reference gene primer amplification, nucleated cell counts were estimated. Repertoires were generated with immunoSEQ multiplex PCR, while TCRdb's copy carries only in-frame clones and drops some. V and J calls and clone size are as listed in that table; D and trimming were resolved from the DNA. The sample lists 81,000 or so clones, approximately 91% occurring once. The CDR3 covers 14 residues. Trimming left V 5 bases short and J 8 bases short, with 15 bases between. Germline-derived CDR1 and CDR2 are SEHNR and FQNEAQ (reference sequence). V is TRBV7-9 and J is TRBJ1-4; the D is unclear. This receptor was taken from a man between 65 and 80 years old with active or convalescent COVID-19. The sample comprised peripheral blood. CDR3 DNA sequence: TGTGCCAGCAGCCTCAATTGGGGAGAGGAAAAACTGTTTTTT. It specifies CASSLNWGEEKLFF.